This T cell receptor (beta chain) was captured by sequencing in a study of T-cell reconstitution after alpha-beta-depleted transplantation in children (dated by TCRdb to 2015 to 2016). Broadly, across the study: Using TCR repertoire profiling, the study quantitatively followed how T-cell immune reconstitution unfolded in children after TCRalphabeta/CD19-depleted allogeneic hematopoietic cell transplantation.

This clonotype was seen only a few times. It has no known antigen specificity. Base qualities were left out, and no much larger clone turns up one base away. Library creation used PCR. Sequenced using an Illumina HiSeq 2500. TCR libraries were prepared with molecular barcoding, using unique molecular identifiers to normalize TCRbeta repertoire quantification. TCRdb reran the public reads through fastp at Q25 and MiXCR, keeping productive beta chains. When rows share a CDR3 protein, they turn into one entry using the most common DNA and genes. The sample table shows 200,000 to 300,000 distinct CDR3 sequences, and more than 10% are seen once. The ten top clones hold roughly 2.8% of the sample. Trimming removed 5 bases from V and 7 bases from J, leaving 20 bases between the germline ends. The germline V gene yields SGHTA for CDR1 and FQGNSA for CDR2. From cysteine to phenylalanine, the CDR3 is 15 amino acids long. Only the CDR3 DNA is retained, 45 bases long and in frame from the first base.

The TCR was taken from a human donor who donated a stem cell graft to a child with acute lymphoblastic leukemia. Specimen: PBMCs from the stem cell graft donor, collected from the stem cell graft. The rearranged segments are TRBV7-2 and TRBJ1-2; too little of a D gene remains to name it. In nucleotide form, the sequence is TGTGCCAGCAGCCCGCCGCGGCGCAGTTTTGGTGGCTACACCTTC. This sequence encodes CASSPPRRSFGGYTF.